The 18 T cell receptor beta chains given below trace back to one sample, sequenced in a study of shared clonotypes between healthy human individuals. The method was immunoSEQ multiplex PCR; TCRdb's version includes in-frame clones alone and lacks a portion of them. The sample includes approximately 2,000,000 clones, 85% to 95% seen only once; the top ten take approximately 0.4%. Sequenced: naive CD4+ T cells from PBMCs. Subset denoted: CD45RA+ positively selected. These receptor sequences come from a man between 18 and 29 years old in good health. Some clones in this sample may be carry-over from other donors' samples.

The chain links TRBV2 to TRBJ2-5; maybe TRBD1 (6 bases). The germline gives CDR1 SNHLY, CDR2 FYNNEI. The V and J ends lost 5 bases and 2 bases respectively, with 9 bases between them. This CDR3 comprises 13 residues. The CDR3 loop is CASSWTEQETQYF. In DNA, the CDR3 is TGTGCCAGCAGTTGGACAGAACAAGAGACCCAGTACTTC. The full variable domain, completed using reference TRBV2 and TRBJ2-5, is EPEVTQTPSHQVTQMGQEVILRCVPISNHLYFYWYRQILGQKVEFLVSFYNNEISEKSEIFDDQFSVERPDGSNFTLKIRSTKLEDSAMYFCASSWTEQETQYFGPGTRLLVL.

This chain links TRBV5-1 with TRBJ2-5; no firm D call. CDR3 length equals 13 residues. Per germline, CDR1 SGHRS and CDR2 YFSETQ. The ends were cut back, 2 bases at V and 4 bases at J, with 9 bases in the middle. The CDR3: CASSFLSGETQYF. CDR3 bases: TGCGCCAGCAGCTTTCTTTCTGGAGAGACCCAGTACTTC.

The rearrangement joins TRBV18 to TRBJ2-1; D is perhaps TRBD2 (6 bases). CDR3 length: 15 amino acids. V dropped 2 bases and J dropped 4 bases, with 12 bases sitting between them. The germline gives CDR1 KGHSH, CDR2 LQKENI. For the CDR3, the DNA is TGTGCCAGCTCACCAGGGGGGAAAACGTACAATGAGCAGTTCTTC. Protein product: CASSPGGKTYNEQFF. The entire variable domain, with the rest obtained from reference TRBV18 and TRBJ2-1, is as follows: NAGVMQNPRHLVRRRGQEARLRCSPMKGHSHVYWYRQLPEEGLKFMVYLQKENIIDESGMPKERFSAEFPKEGPSILRIQQVVRGDSAAYFCASSPGGKTYNEQFFGPGTRLTVL.

The chain employs TRBV18 and TRBJ1-1, with a weak D call TRBD1 (6 bases). The V end lost 5 bases, the J end lost 4 bases, and 14 bases lay between the germline ends. The germline V gene encodes CDR1 KGHSH and CDR2 LQKENI. The CDR3 spans 14 residues. The CDR3 is CASSEPPRGTEAFF. CDR3 DNA: TGTGCCAGCTCAGAGCCGCCCAGGGGCACTGAAGCTTTCTTT.

This clone was seen a single time. The chain links TRBV5-1 to TRBJ1-2; D possibly corresponds to TRBD1 (5 bases). Germline V gene data show CDR1 as SGHRS and CDR2 as YFSETQ. This CDR3 has 13 amino acids. Trimming stripped 2 bases from V and 6 bases from J, with 11 bases between. CDR3 bases: TGCGCCAGCAGCTTCATGGGGCAGGATGGCTACACCTTC. Amino acid sequence: CASSFMGQDGYTF.

This chain uses TRBV27 with TRBJ2-7; D is unresolved. CDR1 MNHEY and CDR2 SMNVEV come from the germline V gene (reference sequence). V was trimmed by 2 bases and J by 9 bases, leaving 14 bases between them. The CDR3 is made up of 13 amino acids. The CDR3 sequence is CASSLGRRDRQYF. The CDR3 nucleotides are TGTGCCAGCAGTTTAGGCAGGAGAGATAGGCAGTACTTC.

This clone was observed once. This chain uses TRBV28 with TRBJ1-2; D is possibly TRBD1 (6 bases). The V end was cut by 6 bases, the J end by 3 bases, with 17 bases between. The CDR3 contains 15 residues. Germline values: CDR1 MDHEN, CDR2 SYDVKM. The chain's CDR3 is CASSSHSGTHYGYTF. As DNA, the CDR3 is TGTGCCAGCAGCTCGCACTCCGGGACACACTATGGCTACACCTTC.

This clone turned up a few times. This chain connects TRBV29-1 to TRBJ2-7, with TRBD2 matching 10 bases. The CDR3 runs 14 residues. Trimming at V came to 5 bases and at J to 6 bases, leaving 10 bases not matched to a gene. The germline V gene has CDR1 SQVTM and CDR2 ANQGSEA. The DNA for the CDR3 is TGCAGCGTTCGCTTCGGGACTAGCGACGGCGAGCAGTACTTC. Translated, it gives CSVRFGTSDGEQYF.

This clone was detected only a few times. Other nucleotide sequences from this sample produce the same CDR3. The chain uses TRBV7-2 and TRBJ2-1, with 10 positions matching TRBD2. The V gene end was trimmed by 5 bases and the J gene end by 0 bases; junction bases not matched to a gene: 1. Germline V CDR1 and CDR2: SGHTA, FQGNSA. The CDR3 covers 15 residues. The CDR3 loop reads CASSPSGSSYNEQFF. The CDR3 nucleotides are TGTGCCAGCAGCCCTAGCGGGAGCTCCTACAATGAGCAGTTCTTC.

V and J are TRBV5-1 and TRBJ1-3, with 7 bases that match TRBD1. Germline CDR1 and CDR2: SGHRS and YFSETQ. Unmatched junction bases numbered 6, after V lost 1 base and J lost 2 bases. CDR3 length: 16 residues. The CDR3 is CASSLFGTVAGNTIYF. The CDR3 DNA is TGCGCCAGCAGCTTGTTTGGGACAGTAGCTGGAAACACCATATATTTT.

The chain uses TRBV5-1 and TRBJ2-5; D is perhaps TRBD1 (6 bases). V dropped 4 bases and J dropped 4 bases, with 14 bases sitting between them. CDR1 and CDR2 (germline): SGHRS, YFSETQ. The CDR3 is made up of 14 amino acids. This CDR3 is CASSAQGSSETQYF. The CDR3 DNA is TGCGCCAGCAGCGCCCAGGGGTCGTCAGAGACCCAGTACTTC.

This sequence joins TRBV28 and TRBJ2-1; TRBD1 might be the D (5 bases). Germline assignment: CDR1 MDHEN and CDR2 SYDVKM. The V end lost 3 bases, the J end lost 8 bases, and 14 bases lay between the germline ends. The CDR3 is 14 residues long. CDR3 region: CASSFPGMGYEQFF. In nucleotides, the CDR3 is TGTGCCAGCAGTTTCCCAGGGATGGGGTATGAGCAGTTCTTC.

The genes are TRBV19 and TRBJ2-1; either TRBD1 or TRBD2 may fit D (6 bases each). Germline assignment: CDR1 LNHDA and CDR2 SQIVND (reference sequence). V dropped 3 bases and J dropped 9 bases, with 12 bases sitting between them. The CDR3 sequence is 13 residues long. CDR3 loop: CASSIIGGGEQFF. CDR3 nucleotide sequence: TGTGCCAGTAGTATTATAGGGGGAGGTGAGCAGTTCTTC.

The V call is TRBV12-5, the J call TRBJ2-2; D is unresolved. The germline V and J ends were trimmed by 2 bases and 6 bases, with 7 bases remaining between them. CDR3 length: 13 amino acids. Germline V gene lookup returns CDR1 LGHNT and CDR2 FRNRAP. DNA for the CDR3: TGTGCTAGTGGTTTGCCTGGTCCCGGGGAGCTGTTTTTT. It encodes CASGLPGPGELFF. Supplemented by reference TRBV12-5 and TRBJ2-2, the full variable domain reads DARVTQTPRHKVTEMGQEVTMRCQPILGHNTVFWYRQTMMQGLELLAYFRNRAPLDDSGMPKDRFSAEMPDATLATLKIQPSEPRDSAVYFCASGLPGPGELFFGEGSRLTVL.

The chain combines TRBV7-9 with TRBJ2-3; TRBD2 might be the D (6 bases). Germline loops: CDR1 SEHNR, CDR2 FQNEAQ (reference sequence). The CDR3 is 16 residues long. Trimming shortened V by 5 bases and J by 2 bases, and 17 bases separated the two germline ends. The CDR3 region is CASSMGSGGTTDTQYF. As DNA, the CDR3 is TGTGCCAGCAGCATGGGTAGTGGGGGGACCACAGATACGCAGTATTTT. The variable domain in full, completed from reference TRBV7-9 and TRBJ2-3, reads DTGVSQNPRHKITKRGQNVTFRCDPISEHNRLYWYRQTLGQGPEFLTYFQNEAQLEKSRLLSDRFSAERPKGSFSTLEIQRTEQGDSAMYLCASSMGSGGTTDTQYFGPGTRLTVL.

In DNA form, the CDR3 reads TGTGCCAGCAGACAAGGAACGCCGCTCGATGGCTACACCTTC. It codes for CASRQGTPLDGYTF. The rearrangement joins TRBV7-9 to TRBJ1-2, with D hard to call. Trimming pared 6 bases from V and 6 bases from J, leaving 17 bases between. The germline V gene encodes CDR1 SEHNR and CDR2 FQNEAQ (reference sequence). The CDR3 has 14 residues.

This clone was observed once. This chain uses TRBV15 with TRBJ1-5; 12 nucleotides align to TRBD1. CDR1 is LNHNV and CDR2 is YYDKDF in the germline V gene (reference sequence). This CDR3 contains 16 residues. Losses at the gene ends were 4 bases for V and 2 bases for J; bases not matched to a gene: 3. The chain's CDR3 is CATSKGTGGGNQPQHF. The CDR3 DNA reads TGTGCCACCAGCAAAGGGACAGGGGGCGGCAATCAGCCCCAGCATTTT. Looking up the rest from reference TRBV15 and TRBJ1-5 gives the full variable domain: DAMVIQNPRYQVTQFGKPVTLSCSQTLNHNVMYWYQQKSSQAPKLLFHYYDKDFNNEADTPDNFQSRRPNTSFCFLDIRSPGLGDTAMYLCATSKGTGGGNQPQHFGDGTRLSIL.

The chain carries TRBV6-6 and TRBJ2-3; 7 bases fit TRBD2. With 8 bases clipped from V and 5 bases from J, the junction kept 10 bases outside the gene matches. From germline, CDR1 is MNHNY and CDR2 SVGAGI (reference sequence). CDR3 length: 14 residues. The CDR3 bases are TGTGCCAGCGCGGGGGTACGAGGTGGAGATACGCAGTATTTT. Protein product: CASAGVRGGDTQYF.